These 26 T cell receptor beta chains came from one sample sequenced in a study of cytomegalovirus exposure and HLA in healthy donors. Using immunoSEQ multiplex PCR, the repertoire was profiled, and TCRdb retains in-frame clones only, with some absent. Of around 150,000 clones listed, approximately 90% are singletons. The source material was PBMCs. The receptor source for this set is a man younger than 35 in good health and CMV-seronegative.

The chain combines TRBV5-4 with TRBJ1-1; 7 bases align to TRBD1. The CDR3 loop spans 14 amino acids. Germline assignment: CDR1 SGHNT and CDR2 YYREEE (reference sequence). The ends lost 4 bases at V and 6 bases at J; junction bases unmatched: 9. CDR3 protein: CASSRRQGVAEAFF. The CDR3 region has the DNA TGTGCCAGCAGCCGACGACAGGGAGTGGCTGAAGCTTTCTTT.

The J gene is TRBJ2-7, the V gene TRBV5-1; 7 bases align to TRBD2. CDR1 and CDR2 from the germline V gene are SGHRS and YFSETQ. The CDR3 totals 15 residues. The V segment lost 6 bases and the J segment 2 bases; nucleotides outside the gene matches: 11. This CDR3 is CASTPGGGTPYEQYF. For the CDR3, the DNA is TGCGCCAGCACCCCTGGGGGGGGGACCCCCTACGAGCAGTACTTC. The full variable domain, in which reference TRBV5-1 and TRBJ2-7 provide the parts outside the CDR3, is KAGVTQTPRYLIKTRGQQVTLSCSPISGHRSVSWYQQTPGQGLQFLFEYFSETQRNKGNFPGRFSGRQFSNSRSEMNVSTLELGDSALYLCASTPGGGTPYEQYFGPGTRLTVT.

Here the CDR3 reads CASSSRSSYEQYV. CDR3 DNA sequence: TGTGCCAGCTCGTCAAGGAGCTCCTACGAGCAGTACGTC. This chain uses TRBV18 with TRBJ2-7; D call uncertain. The CDR3 has 13 amino acids. V lost 6 bases and J lost 0, with 9 bases in between. Germline loops: CDR1 KGHSH, CDR2 LQKENI.

This sequence joins TRBV27 and TRBJ1-5; TRBD1 matches at 7 bases. The CDR3 runs to 14 residues. J was trimmed by 3 bases and V by 6 bases; bases with no gene match: 5. Looked up from germline, CDR1 is MNHEY and CDR2 is SMNVEV (reference sequence). As DNA, the CDR3 is TGTGCCAGCAGAAAACAGGGGTTCAATCAGCCCCAGCATTTT. Translation gives CASRKQGFNQPQHF.

The V call is TRBV7-9, the J call TRBJ2-3; D is perhaps TRBD2 (5 bases). V lost 4 bases to trimming and J lost 6 bases, with 11 bases between them. There are 13 residues in the CDR3. CDR1 SEHNR and CDR2 FQNEAQ come from the germline V gene (reference sequence). CDR3 sequence reads: CASSSPGMDTQYF. As DNA, the CDR3 is TGTGCCAGCAGCTCACCCGGGATGGATACGCAGTATTTT.

This sequence joins TRBV30 and TRBJ2-7; TRBD2 matches at 7 bases. Germline loops: CDR1 GTSNPN, CDR2 SVGIG (reference sequence). This CDR3 comprises 15 residues. The trim removed 2 bases at V and 4 bases at J, leaving 11 bases unmatched. The CDR3 DNA is TGTGCCTGGAGTCCCCTGTGGGGGGGAGGATACGAGCAGTACTTC. Its protein product is CAWSPLWGGGYEQYF.

CDR3 in DNA: TGTGCCAGCCAGGGACAGACCGACCCCTATGGCTACACCTTC. Protein: CASQGQTDPYGYTF. V gene TRBV2 combines with J gene TRBJ1-2, with 7 bases fitting TRBD1. The CDR3 runs to 14 residues. V gave up 8 bases and J gave up 4 bases; unmatched junction bases: 10. The germline CDR1 and CDR2 sequences are SNHLY and FYNNEI.

The chain combines TRBV29-1 with TRBJ2-5; 8 bases match TRBD1. This CDR3 has 12 residues. With V trimmed by 7 bases and J by 4 bases, 5 bases remained unmatched. The V gene's germline CDR1 is SQVTM and CDR2 ANQGSEA. This chain's CDR3 is CSASTGAETQYF. CDR3 bases: TGCAGCGCTTCGACAGGGGCAGAGACCCAGTACTTC.

V gene TRBV27 combines with J gene TRBJ1-5, with D uncertain. V was trimmed by 4 bases and J by 2 bases, leaving 15 bases between them. Germline V gene lookup returns CDR1 MNHEY and CDR2 SMNVEV (reference sequence). This CDR3 contains 16 residues. The CDR3 loop reads CASSSPRAGGNQPQHF. DNA for the CDR3: TGTGCCAGCAGTTCCCCCCGTGCGGGAGGCAATCAGCCCCAGCATTTT.

CDR3: CASSPWTGSTTGELFF. The DNA of the CDR3 is TGTGCCAGCAGTCCCTGGACAGGGAGTACCACCGGGGAGCTGTTTTTT. The rearrangement links TRBV27 to TRBJ2-2; 8 bases align to TRBD1. This CDR3 has 16 amino acids. V dropped 5 bases and J dropped 4; count of bases not matched to a gene: 9. The germline gives CDR1 MNHEY, CDR2 SMNVEV (reference sequence).

V is TRBV19 and J is TRBJ1-2; 7 positions agree with TRBD1. The CDR3 runs to 13 residues. J was trimmed by 5 bases and V by 6 bases; bases with no gene match: 6. Germline-derived CDR1 and CDR2 are LNHDA and SQIVND (reference sequence). The CDR3 nucleotides are TGTGCCAGTAGAAACACAGGGGAGTATGGCTACACCTTC. Residues: CASRNTGEYGYTF. Using reference TRBV19 and TRBJ1-2 for the parts outside the CDR3, the full variable domain is DGGITQSPKYLFRKEGQNVTLSCEQNLNHDAMYWYRQDPGQGLRLIYYSQIVNDFQKGDIAEGYSVSREKKESFPLTVTSAQKNPTAFYLCASRNTGEYGYTFGSGTRLTVV.

The CDR3 here is CARRQGSAFF. CDR3 DNA: TGTGCCAGGAGACAGGGGAGTGCTTTCTTT. The rearrangement joins TRBV2 to TRBJ1-1; 8 nucleotides agree with TRBD1. Germline loops: CDR1 SNHLY, CDR2 FYNNEI. The length of the CDR3 is 10 residues. Trimming removed 9 bases from V and 11 bases from J; junction bases left unmatched: 5.

The chain couples TRBV2 to TRBJ1-2; 8 nucleotides agree with TRBD1. V lost 6 bases, J lost 0 bases, and 6 bases stayed unmatched. CDR3 length equals 15 residues. CDR1 and CDR2 from the germline V gene are SNHLY and FYNNEI. The CDR3 DNA reads TGTGCCAGCAGAAACCGGGACAGGTCTAACTATGGCTACACCTTC. It translates to CASRNRDRSNYGYTF.

This rearrangement joins TRBV19 to TRBJ2-3; 12 positions agree with TRBD2. This CDR3 contains 17 residues. V gave up 3 bases and J gave up 1 base; unmatched junction bases: 5. The V gene's germline CDR1 is LNHDA and CDR2 SQIVND (reference sequence). The CDR3 sequence is CASSILAGGKGTDTQYF. The CDR3 DNA reads TGTGCCAGTAGTATTCTAGCGGGAGGGAAGGGCACAGATACGCAGTATTTT.

V and J are TRBV29-1 and TRBJ2-5, with 7 positions matching TRBD2. Germline V gene lookup returns CDR1 SQVTM and CDR2 ANQGSEA. Trimming removed 4 bases from V and 4 bases from J; junction bases left unmatched: 9. The CDR3 has 14 amino acids. CDR3 nucleotides: TGCAGCGTTGTCCTTGCGGGAGTGATAGAGACCCAGTACTTC. Its translation: CSVVLAGVIETQYF.

V usage is TRBV4-1 and J usage is TRBJ1-1; a weak D match, TRBD1 (5 bases). The CDR3 sequence is 15 residues long. Trimming stripped 0 bases from V and 2 bases from J, with 10 bases between. The germline V gene has CDR1 MGHRA and CDR2 YSYEKL. In DNA form, the CDR3 reads TGCGCCAGCAGCCAAGATGGACACTTAAACACTGAAGCTTTCTTT. Amino acids: CASSQDGHLNTEAFF.

This chain links TRBV6-4 with TRBJ2-7; 7 bases are shared with TRBD1. Germline assignment: CDR1 MRHNA and CDR2 SNTAGT. V dropped 3 bases and J dropped 3; count of bases not matched to a gene: 5. CDR3 length equals 14 residues. The CDR3 loop is CASSEGPGGYEQYF. The CDR3 nucleotides are TGTGCCAGCAGTGAAGGGCCAGGGGGCTACGAGCAGTACTTC.

This clone showed up just once. This chain links TRBV19 with TRBJ2-5, with no clear D. The CDR3 has 13 residues. V shed 9 bases and J shed 5 bases, with 16 bases lying between them. Germline assignment: CDR1 LNHDA and CDR2 SQIVND (reference sequence). The DNA of the CDR3 is TGTGCCAGGGATTTTTTGACACGCGAGACCCAGTACTTC. This gives the protein CARDFLTRETQYF. Full variable domain (remainder filled in from reference TRBV19 and TRBJ2-5): DGGITQSPKYLFRKEGQNVTLSCEQNLNHDAMYWYRQDPGQGLRLIYYSQIVNDFQKGDIAEGYSVSREKKESFPLTVTSAQKNPTAFYLCARDFLTRETQYFGPGTRLLVL.

The chain recombines TRBV25-1 with TRBJ1-2, with 7 bases aligning to TRBD1. Germline V CDR1 and CDR2: MGHDK, SYGVNS. This CDR3 has 16 residues. J was trimmed by 1 base and V by 1 base; bases with no gene match: 6. The CDR3 region is CASSESRTGFNYGYTF. The CDR3 DNA reads as TGTGCCAGCAGTGAATCCCGGACAGGCTTTAACTATGGCTACACCTTC.

This chain uses TRBV6-1 with TRBJ2-1, with D perhaps TRBD2 (7 bases). This CDR3 has 16 residues. CDR1 MNHNS and CDR2 SASEGT come from the germline V gene. Trimming left V 0 bases short and J 2 bases short, with 11 bases between. CDR3 sequence (DNA): TGTGCCAGCAGTGAAGCTAGGGGGGGCCCCTACAATGAGCAGTTCTTC. Translation gives CASSEARGGPYNEQFF.

The rearrangement links TRBV30 to TRBJ2-5; 13 bases are a match to TRBD2. The CDR3 length is 19 residues. V lost 3 bases to trimming and J lost 4 bases; unmatched junction nucleotides: 17. Germline-derived CDR1 and CDR2 are GTSNPN and SVGIG (reference sequence). For the CDR3, the DNA is TGTGCCTGGAGCCGTCTGGGACTAGCGGGGACAGGGGGAAGAGAGACCCAGTACTTC. Protein product: CAWSRLGLAGTGGRETQYF.

The chain uses TRBV6-1 and TRBJ1-2; D is perhaps TRBD1 (5 bases). The CDR3 consists of 15 residues. V gave up 0 bases and J gave up 2 bases, with 10 bases separating them. The V gene's germline CDR1 is MNHNS and CDR2 SASEGT. CDR3 protein: CASSEALTGNYGYTF. For the CDR3, the DNA is TGTGCCAGCAGTGAAGCACTAACAGGCAACTATGGCTACACCTTC.

As DNA, the CDR3 is TGTGCCAGCAGCTCCAGGGACAGCCGAACCTCCTACGAGCAGTACTTC. It translates to CASSSRDSRTSYEQYF. The J gene is TRBJ2-7, the V gene TRBV5-4; TRBD1 matches at 7 bases. V lost 3 bases, J lost 0 bases, and 9 bases stayed unmatched. The CDR3 runs to 16 residues. The germline CDR1 and CDR2 sequences are SGHNT and YYREEE (reference sequence).

The genes are TRBV5-1 and TRBJ2-1, with 8 bases aligning to TRBD2. This CDR3 contains 16 residues. V shed 3 bases and J 2 bases; nucleotides not matched to a gene: 7. In germline, CDR1 is SGHRS, CDR2 YFSETQ. This CDR3 reads CASSSETSATYNEQFF. CDR3 nucleotides: TGCGCCAGCAGCTCAGAGACTAGCGCGACCTACAATGAGCAGTTCTTC.

The chain couples TRBV27 to TRBJ2-5, with TRBD2 matching 16 bases. The CDR3 covers 18 residues. V trimming: 0 bases; J trimming: 5 bases; junction bases outside the gene matches: 6. From germline, CDR1 is MNHEY and CDR2 SMNVEV (reference sequence). In nucleotides, the CDR3 is TGTGCCAGCAGTTTATCGGGGACTAGCGGGAGGGCAAGGGAGACCCAGTACTTC. It yields the protein CASSLSGTSGRARETQYF.

This clone has a handful of counts. J is TRBJ1-1 and V is TRBV10-3; D possibly corresponds to TRBD1 (6 bases). CDR3 length equals 12 residues. V gave up 8 bases and J gave up 3 bases, with 10 bases separating them. Germline V gene data show CDR1 as ENHRY and CDR2 as SYGVKD. The CDR3 is CAIQGQDTEAFF. CDR3 DNA: TGTGCCATCCAGGGGCAGGACACTGAAGCTTTCTTT.